This record concerns one TCR beta chain sequence. This specimen belongs to a study of blood T cell repertoires in COVID-19. TCRdb keeps only in-frame clones here, not all; method: immunoSEQ multiplex PCR. The sample contains around 200,000 clones, approximately 89% of which appear only once. The TCR comes from a man aged 65 to 79 with acute or convalescent COVID-19. Input material: peripheral blood.

Written as DNA, the CDR3 is TGTGCCAGCAGCCCGTATAGCAATCAGCCCCAGCATTTT. Its translation: CASSPYSNQPQHF. The chain carries TRBV7-9 and TRBJ1-5; D is ambiguous. Trimming removed 5 bases at V and 0 bases at J, with 5 bases between. CDR3 length: 13 residues. Germline CDR1 and CDR2: SEHNR and FQNEAQ (reference sequence).